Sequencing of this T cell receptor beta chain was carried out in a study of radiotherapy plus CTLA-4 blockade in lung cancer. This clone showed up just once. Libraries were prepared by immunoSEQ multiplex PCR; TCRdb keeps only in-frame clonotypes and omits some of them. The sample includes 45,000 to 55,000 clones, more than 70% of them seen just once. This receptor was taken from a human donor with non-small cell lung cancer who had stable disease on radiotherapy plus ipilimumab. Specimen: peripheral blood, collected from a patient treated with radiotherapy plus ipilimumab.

DNA for the CDR3: TGTGCCAGCAGCTCCCAGGGGACCGGGGAGCTGTTTTTT. Translated, it gives CASSSQGTGELFF. The J gene is TRBJ2-2, the V gene TRBV7-3; tentative D call: TRBD1 (6 bases). CDR1 and CDR2 (germline): SGHTA, FQGTGA. The CDR3 is 13 residues long. V lost 4 bases, J lost 5 bases, and 8 bases lay in between.